This TCR beta chain was identified in a study of blood T cells in healthy people across ages. Study findings and constraints: Bulk PBMC profiling left naive and antigen-experienced comparisons inconclusive.

The CDR3 extends over 15 amino acids. The V gene's germline CDR1 is SEHNR and CDR2 FQNEAQ (reference sequence). Unmatched junction bases numbered 8, after V lost 4 bases and J lost 6 bases. As to this clonotype: Its antigen is currently unknown.

Together with a sample-barcoded 5' primer, a J-beta primer mix was included in a second PCR lasting 7 to 11 cycles. Each CDR3 protein gets one entry after TCRdb re-called the 5' RACE reads with MiXCR. The table includes about 800,000 distinct CDR3 sequences, roughly 64% detected once. What was sequenced was blood. This TCR was sampled from a man under 40 in good health. The chain joins TRBV7-9 to TRBJ1-4, with 7 bases fitting TRBD1. The CDR3 coding sequence is TGTGCCAGCAGCTCCACCGGGACAGTGGATGAAAAACTGTTTTTT. This translates into CASSSTGTVDEKLFF.